This T cell receptor (beta chain) was sequenced during a study of blood T cell repertoires in COVID-19. This CDR3 spans 14 amino acids. CDR1 LNHDA and CDR2 SQIVND come from the germline V gene (reference sequence). J gave up 4 bases and V 4 bases, and 5 bases lay outside the gene matches. Repertoires were generated with immunoSEQ multiplex PCR, while TCRdb's copy carries only in-frame clones and drops some. Of about 100,000 clones in the sample, around 85% were seen once. The TCR sequence derives from a man aged 50 to 60 with active or convalescent COVID-19. J is TRBJ2-5 and V is TRBV19, with 8 bases fitting TRBD1. The sequenced sample was peripheral blood. CDR3 region: CASSSGQGAETQYF. As DNA, the CDR3 is TGTGCCAGTAGTAGCGGACAGGGTGCAGAGACCCAGTACTTC.